The entry below gives a single T cell receptor beta chain sequence along with its context. This specimen belongs to a study of early T cells in non-severe SARS-CoV-2 infection. TCRdb used MiXCR to reprocess the 5' RACE reads, holding one entry per CDR3 protein. The sample has about 49,000 distinct CDR3 sequences, roughly 4.5% seen once. The source of this sequence is an adult who was a healthcare worker with PCR-confirmed SARS-CoV-2 infection or an uninfected control (not recorded which). Sequenced sample: whole blood.

The CDR3 DNA follows: TGTGCCTGGTTGGGGGTCGGGGGGAATGAGCAGTTCTTC. Translation: CAWLGVGGNEQFF. The chain recombines TRBV30 with TRBJ2-1; TRBD2 aligns across 7 bases. The CDR3 has 13 amino acids. The germline gives CDR1 GTSNPN, CDR2 SVGIG (reference sequence). Germline trimming cut 5 bases from V and 7 bases from J; bases unmatched to any gene: 8. The whole variable domain, filled in from reference TRBV30 and TRBJ2-1, reads SQTIHQWPATLVQPVGSPLSLECTVEGTSNPNLYWYRQAAGRGLQLLFYSVGIGQISSEVPQNLSASRPQDRQFILSSKKLLLSDSGFYLCAWLGVGGNEQFFGPGTRLTVL.